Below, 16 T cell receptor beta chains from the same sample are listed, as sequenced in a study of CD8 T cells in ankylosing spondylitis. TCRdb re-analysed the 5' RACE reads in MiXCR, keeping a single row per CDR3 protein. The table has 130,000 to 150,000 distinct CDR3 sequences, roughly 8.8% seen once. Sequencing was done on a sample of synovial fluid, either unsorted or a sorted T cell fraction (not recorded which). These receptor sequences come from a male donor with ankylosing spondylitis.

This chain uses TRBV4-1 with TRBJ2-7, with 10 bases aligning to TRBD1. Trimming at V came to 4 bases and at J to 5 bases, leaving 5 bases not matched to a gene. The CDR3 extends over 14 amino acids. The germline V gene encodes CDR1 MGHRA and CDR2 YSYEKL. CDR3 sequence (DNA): TGCGCCAGCAGCCGAGGGACAGGGGTGGACGAGCAGTACTTC. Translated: CASSRGTGVDEQYF.

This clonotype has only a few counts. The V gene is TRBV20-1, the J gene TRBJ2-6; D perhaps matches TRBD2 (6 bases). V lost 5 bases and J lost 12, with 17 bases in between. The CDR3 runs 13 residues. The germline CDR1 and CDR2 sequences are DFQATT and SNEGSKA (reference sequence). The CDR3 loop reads CSALRPPRGVLTF. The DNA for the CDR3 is TGCAGTGCTCTACGGCCCCCGCGGGGCGTCCTGACTTTC.

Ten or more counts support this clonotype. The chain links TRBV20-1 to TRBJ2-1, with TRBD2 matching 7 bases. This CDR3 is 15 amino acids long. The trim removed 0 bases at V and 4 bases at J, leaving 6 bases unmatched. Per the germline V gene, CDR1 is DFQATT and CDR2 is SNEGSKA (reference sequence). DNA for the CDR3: TGCAGTGCTAGAGATCGCCAGCGGGGTTACAATGAGCAGTTCTTC. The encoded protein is CSARDRQRGYNEQFF.

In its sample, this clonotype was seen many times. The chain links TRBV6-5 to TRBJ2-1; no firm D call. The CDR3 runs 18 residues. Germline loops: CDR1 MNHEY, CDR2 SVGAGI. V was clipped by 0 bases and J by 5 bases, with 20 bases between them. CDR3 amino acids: CASSYSYLPRIRNNEQFF. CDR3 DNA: TGTGCCAGCAGTTACTCGTATCTGCCGAGGATCCGGAACAATGAGCAGTTCTTC.

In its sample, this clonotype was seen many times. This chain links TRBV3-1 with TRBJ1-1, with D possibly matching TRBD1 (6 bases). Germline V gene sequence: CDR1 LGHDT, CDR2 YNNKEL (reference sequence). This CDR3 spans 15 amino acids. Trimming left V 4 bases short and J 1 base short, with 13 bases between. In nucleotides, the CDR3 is TGTGCCAGCAGCCTAGGAGGGACATCGAACACTGAAGCTTTCTTT. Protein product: CASSLGGTSNTEAFF. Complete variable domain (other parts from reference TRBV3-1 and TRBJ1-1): DTAVSQTPKYLVTQMGNDKSIKCEQNLGHDTMYWYKQDSKKFLKIMFSYNNKELIINETVPNRFSPKSPDKAHLNLHINSLELGDSAVYFCASSLGGTSNTEAFFGQGTRLTVV.

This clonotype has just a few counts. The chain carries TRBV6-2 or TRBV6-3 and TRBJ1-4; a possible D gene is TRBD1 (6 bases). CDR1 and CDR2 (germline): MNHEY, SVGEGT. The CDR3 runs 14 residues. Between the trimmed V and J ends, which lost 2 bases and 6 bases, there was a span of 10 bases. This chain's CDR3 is CASSYQGNHEKLFF. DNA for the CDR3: TGTGCCAGCAGTTACCAGGGGAATCATGAAAAACTGTTTTTT.

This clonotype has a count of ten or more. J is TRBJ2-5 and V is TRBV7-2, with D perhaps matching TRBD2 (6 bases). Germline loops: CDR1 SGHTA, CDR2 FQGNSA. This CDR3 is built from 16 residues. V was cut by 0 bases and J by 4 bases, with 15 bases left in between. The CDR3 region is CASSLASLRGGETQYF. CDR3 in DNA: TGTGCCAGCAGCTTAGCCAGCCTTAGGGGAGGAGAGACCCAGTACTTC.

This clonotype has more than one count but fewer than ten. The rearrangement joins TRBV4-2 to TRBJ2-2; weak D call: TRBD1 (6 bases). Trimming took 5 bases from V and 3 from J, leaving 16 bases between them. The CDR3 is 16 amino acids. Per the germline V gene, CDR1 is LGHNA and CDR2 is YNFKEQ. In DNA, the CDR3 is TGTGCCAGCAGCGAGGGCAGGGGCTTGGACACCGGGGAGCTGTTTTTT. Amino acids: CASSEGRGLDTGELFF.

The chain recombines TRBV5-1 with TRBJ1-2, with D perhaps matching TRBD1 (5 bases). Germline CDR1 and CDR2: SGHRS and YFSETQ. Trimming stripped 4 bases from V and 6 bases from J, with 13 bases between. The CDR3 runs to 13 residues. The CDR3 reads CASSPHGGNGYTF. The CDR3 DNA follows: TGCGCCAGCAGCCCCCACGGGGGGAATGGCTACACCTTC.

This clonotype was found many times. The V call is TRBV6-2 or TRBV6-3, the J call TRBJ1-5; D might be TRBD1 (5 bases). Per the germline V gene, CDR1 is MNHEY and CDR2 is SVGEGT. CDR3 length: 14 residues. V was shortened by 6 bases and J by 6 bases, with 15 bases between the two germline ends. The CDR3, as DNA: TGTGCCAGCAGCTCGGGACTGGGTTTTCAGCCCCAGCATTTT. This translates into CASSSGLGFQPQHF.

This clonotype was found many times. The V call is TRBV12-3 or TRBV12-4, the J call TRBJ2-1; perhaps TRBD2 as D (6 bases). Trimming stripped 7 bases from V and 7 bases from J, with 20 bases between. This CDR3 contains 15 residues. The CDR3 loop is CASTARRAEVNEQFF. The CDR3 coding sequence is TGTGCCAGCACCGCCCGGAGGGCAGAGGTGAATGAGCAGTTCTTC.

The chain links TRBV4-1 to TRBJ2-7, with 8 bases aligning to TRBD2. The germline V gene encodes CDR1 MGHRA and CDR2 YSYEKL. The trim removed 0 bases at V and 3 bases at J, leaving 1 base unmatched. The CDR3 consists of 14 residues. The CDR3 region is CASSQEGLGYEQYF. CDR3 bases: TGCGCCAGCAGCCAAGAGGGACTAGGCTACGAGCAGTACTTC.

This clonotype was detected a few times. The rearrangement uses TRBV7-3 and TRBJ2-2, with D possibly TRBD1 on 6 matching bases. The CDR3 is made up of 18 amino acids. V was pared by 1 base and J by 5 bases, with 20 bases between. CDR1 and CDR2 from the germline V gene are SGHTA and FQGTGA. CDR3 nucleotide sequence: TGTGCCAGCAGCTTAAACGTGGGCGGAGGACAGAATACCGGGGAGCTGTTTTTT. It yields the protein CASSLNVGGGQNTGELFF. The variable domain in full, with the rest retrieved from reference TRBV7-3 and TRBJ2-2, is GAGVSQTPSNKVTEKGKYVELRCDPISGHTALYWYRQSLGQGPEFLIYFQGTGAADDSGLPNDRFFAVRPEGSVSTLKIQRTERGDSAVYLCASSLNVGGGQNTGELFFGEGSRLTVL.

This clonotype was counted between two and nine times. In DNA form, the CDR3 reads TGTGCCAGCAGCCAAGGAAGGGTCATCCTTTACAATGAGCAGTTCTTC. It yields the protein CASSQGRVILYNEQFF. This chain links TRBV3-1 with TRBJ2-1; D not resolved. The CDR3 sequence is 16 residues long. Germline CDR1 is LGHDT and CDR2 is YNNKEL (reference sequence). V was pared by 1 base and J by 4 bases, with 14 bases between.

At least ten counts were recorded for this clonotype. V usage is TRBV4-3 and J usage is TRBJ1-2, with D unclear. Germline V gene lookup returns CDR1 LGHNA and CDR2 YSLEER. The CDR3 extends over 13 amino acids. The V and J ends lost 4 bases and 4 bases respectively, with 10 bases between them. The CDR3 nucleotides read TGCGCCAGCAGCCCCCTCCAAGGCTATGGCTACACCTTC. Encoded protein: CASSPLQGYGYTF.

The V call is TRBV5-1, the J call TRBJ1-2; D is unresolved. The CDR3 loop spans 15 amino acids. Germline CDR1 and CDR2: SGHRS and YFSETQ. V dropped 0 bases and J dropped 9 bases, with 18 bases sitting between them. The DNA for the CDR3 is TGCGCCAGCAGCTTGGCCCCCGGACGGAGTGGCCGCTACACCTTC. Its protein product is CASSLAPGRSGRYTF.